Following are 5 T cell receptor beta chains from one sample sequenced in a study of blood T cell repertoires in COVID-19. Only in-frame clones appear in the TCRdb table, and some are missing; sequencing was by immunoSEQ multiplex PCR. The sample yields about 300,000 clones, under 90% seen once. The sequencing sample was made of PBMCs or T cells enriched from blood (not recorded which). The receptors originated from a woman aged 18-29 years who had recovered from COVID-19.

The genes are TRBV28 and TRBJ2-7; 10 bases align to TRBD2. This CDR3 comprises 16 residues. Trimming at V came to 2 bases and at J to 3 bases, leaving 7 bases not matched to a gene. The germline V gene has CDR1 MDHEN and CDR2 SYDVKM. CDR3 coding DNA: TGTGCCAGCAGTTTAACCCTCGCTAGCGGGAGCTACGAGCAGTACTTC. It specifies CASSLTLASGSYEQYF. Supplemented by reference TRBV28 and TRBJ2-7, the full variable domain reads DVKVTQSSRYLVKRTGEKVFLECVQDMDHENMFWYRQDPGLGLRLIYFSYDVKMKEKGDIPEGYSVSREKKERFSLILESASTNQTSMYLCASSLTLASGSYEQYFGPGTRLTVT.

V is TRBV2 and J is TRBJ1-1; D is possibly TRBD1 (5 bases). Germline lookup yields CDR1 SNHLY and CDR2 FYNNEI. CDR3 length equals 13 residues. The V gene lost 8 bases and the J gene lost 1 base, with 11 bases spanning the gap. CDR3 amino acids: CASGRDGNTEAFF. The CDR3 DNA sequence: TGTGCCAGCGGGAGGGACGGGAACACTGAAGCTTTCTTT.

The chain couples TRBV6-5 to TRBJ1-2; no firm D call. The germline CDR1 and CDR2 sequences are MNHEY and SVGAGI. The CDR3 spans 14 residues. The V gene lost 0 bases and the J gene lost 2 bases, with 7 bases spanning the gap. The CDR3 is CASSYSSVNYGYTF. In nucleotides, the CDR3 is TGTGCCAGCAGTTACTCGTCGGTCAACTATGGCTACACCTTC.

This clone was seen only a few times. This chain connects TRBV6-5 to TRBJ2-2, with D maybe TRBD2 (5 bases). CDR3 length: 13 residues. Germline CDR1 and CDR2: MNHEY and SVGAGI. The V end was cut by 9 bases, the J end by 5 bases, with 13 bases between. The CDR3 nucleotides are TGTGCCAGTCGACTTGGGAGAACCGGGGAGCTGTTTTTT. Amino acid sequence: CASRLGRTGELFF.

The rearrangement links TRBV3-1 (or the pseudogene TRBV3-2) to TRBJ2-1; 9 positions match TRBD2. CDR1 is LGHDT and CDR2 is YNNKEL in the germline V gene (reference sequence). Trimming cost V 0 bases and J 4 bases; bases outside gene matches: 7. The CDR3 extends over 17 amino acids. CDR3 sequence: CASSQDSEREVYNEQFF. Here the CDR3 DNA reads TGTGCCAGCAGCCAAGATAGTGAGCGGGAGGTGTACAATGAGCAGTTCTTC.